One and the same sample provided the 18 T cell receptor beta chains below, sequenced in a study of cytomegalovirus exposure and HLA in healthy donors. PCR was performed using 60 Vbeta and 13 Jbeta primers. Here immunoSEQ multiplex PCR was the method, and the copy in TCRdb shows in-frame clones only, minus some. Counted here are 110,000 to 150,000 clones, around 80% occurring once; the ten biggest clones make up under 7.5%. The sample was PBMCs. These receptors all come from a man aged 35 to 55 in good health and CMV-seropositive.

The chain uses TRBV29-1 and TRBJ2-1; no reliable D call. Germline lookup yields CDR1 SQVTM and CDR2 ANQGSEA. This CDR3 is built from 11 residues. Trimming shortened V by 3 bases and J by 4 bases, and 4 bases separated the two germline ends. This CDR3 is CSVDSYNEQFF. The CDR3 DNA reads as TGCAGCGTTGATAGTTACAATGAGCAGTTCTTC.

In its sample, this clone was seen once. The chain joins TRBV6-6 to TRBJ2-7, with D perhaps TRBD2 (7 bases). Trimming took off 2 bases at V and 6 bases at J, with 14 bases between the two ends. The CDR3 spans 14 residues. Germline V CDR1 and CDR2: MNHNY, SVGAGI (reference sequence). DNA of the CDR3: TGTGCCAGCAGTTACAGGGGGGGAAGGAGCGAGCAGTACTTC. As protein: CASSYRGGRSEQYF.

The chain carries TRBV28 and TRBJ1-1, with 8 positions matching TRBD1. The CDR3 is 13 amino acids. The V segment lost 4 bases and the J segment 5 bases; nucleotides outside the gene matches: 3. CDR1 is MDHEN and CDR2 is SYDVKM in the germline V gene. In nucleotides, the CDR3 is TGTGCCAGCAGTTCGACAGGGGTTACTGAAGCTTTCTTT. It translates to CASSSTGVTEAFF. Full variable domain (missing parts from reference TRBV28 and TRBJ1-1): DVKVTQSSRYLVKRTGEKVFLECVQDMDHENMFWYRQDPGLGLRLIYFSYDVKMKEKGDIPEGYSVSREKKERFSLILESASTNQTSMYLCASSSTGVTEAFFGQGTRLTVV.

In nucleotides, the CDR3 is TGTGCCAGCAGCTCAACAACAGGGAGAGTTACTGGAAACACCATATATTTT. It specifies CASSSTTGRVTGNTIYF. The chain uses TRBV11-2 and TRBJ1-3; perhaps TRBD1 as D (6 bases). Trimming cost V 4 bases and J 2 bases, with 18 bases left between them. Germline assignment: CDR1 SGHAT and CDR2 FQNNGV. There are 17 residues in the CDR3.

The chain employs TRBV28 and TRBJ1-1; D remains unclear. CDR3 length: 13 residues. The V end was cut by 3 bases, the J end by 4 bases, with 9 bases between. Germline V CDR1 and CDR2: MDHEN, SYDVKM. CDR3 in amino acids: CASSFSGGTEAFF. CDR3 bases: TGTGCCAGCAGTTTTTCGGGTGGCACTGAAGCTTTCTTT. Full variable domain (remainder filled in from reference TRBV28 and TRBJ1-1): DVKVTQSSRYLVKRTGEKVFLECVQDMDHENMFWYRQDPGLGLRLIYFSYDVKMKEKGDIPEGYSVSREKKERFSLILESASTNQTSMYLCASSFSGGTEAFFGQGTRLTVV.

The V and J genes are TRBV29-1 and TRBJ2-5, with D maybe TRBD1 (5 bases). The DNA end favors TRBJ2-7, so the J call may be wrong. In germline, CDR1 is SQVTM, CDR2 ANQGSEA. This CDR3 region has 15 residues. CDR3: CSVLKGRVATYEQYF. CDR3 nucleotide sequence: TGCAGCGTTCTCAAGGGCAGGGTGGCTACCTACGAGCAGTACTTC.

The rearrangement uses TRBV6-5 and TRBJ1-1; the D is unclear. Per the germline V gene, CDR1 is MNHEY and CDR2 is SVGAGI. V was cut by 0 bases and J by 4 bases, with 12 bases left in between. The CDR3 extends over 15 amino acids. This CDR3 is CASSYSSVLRTEAFF. CDR3 nucleotides: TGTGCCAGCAGTTACTCGTCCGTCCTACGCACTGAAGCTTTCTTT.

The chain has TRBV29-1 and TRBJ2-3; D is undetermined. The ends were cut back, 6 bases at V and 2 bases at J, with 6 bases in the middle. Germline V gives CDR1 SQVTM, CDR2 ANQGSEA. CDR3 length: 11 residues. The CDR3 DNA is TGCAGCGTGGCACACACAGATACGCAGTATTTT. Protein product: CSVAHTDTQYF.

V and J are TRBV7-2 and TRBJ2-3, with 11 nucleotides matching TRBD2. There are 15 residues in the CDR3. The germline CDR1 and CDR2 sequences are SGHTA and FQGNSA. With V trimmed by 5 bases and J by 3 bases, 4 bases remained unmatched. CDR3 in amino acids: CASSPTSGRTDTQYF. The DNA for the CDR3 is TGTGCCAGCAGCCCTACTAGCGGGAGAACAGATACGCAGTATTTT.

The chain has TRBV19 and TRBJ2-1; 8 bases agree with TRBD2. The CDR3 extends over 15 amino acids. Germline V gene sequence: CDR1 LNHDA, CDR2 SQIVND (reference sequence). Unmatched junction bases numbered 5, after V lost 3 bases and J lost 4 bases. The CDR3 DNA reads TGTGCCAGTAGTATTTATGCGGGGGGATACAATGAGCAGTTCTTC. Translating gives CASSIYAGGYNEQFF.

The chain combines TRBV23-1 with TRBJ1-1; D unclear. TRBV23-1 is reported as an ORF; its role is uncertain. Trimming pared 10 bases from V and 4 bases from J, leaving 13 bases between. The CDR3 is made up of 12 amino acids. The CDR3 nucleotides read TGCGCCACTACCGAGCGGGGCACTGAAGCTTTCTTT. Encoded protein: CATTERGTEAFF.

This CDR3 reads CASSVSGTGLSEKLFF. For the CDR3, the DNA is TGCGCCAGCAGCGTTTCCGGGACAGGGTTGAGTGAAAAACTGTTTTTT. The chain uses TRBV5-1 and TRBJ1-4; 9 nucleotides agree with TRBD1. CDR3 size: 16 residues. CDR1 and CDR2 (germline): SGHRS, YFSETQ. V lost 4 bases to trimming and J lost 7 bases; unmatched junction nucleotides: 11.

This chain connects TRBV29-1 to TRBJ1-1, with D possibly being TRBD1 (5 bases). In germline, CDR1 is SQVTM, CDR2 ANQGSEA. Between the trimmed V and J ends, which lost 8 bases and 0 bases, there was a span of 13 bases. This CDR3 has 13 residues. CDR3 loop: CSTWNRLNTEAFF. In DNA form, the CDR3 reads TGCAGCACGTGGAACAGGCTGAACACTGAAGCTTTCTTT.

The gene calls are TRBV6-1 and TRBJ2-5, with a tentative D call TRBD2 (6 bases). V lost 2 bases, J lost 5 bases, and 15 bases lay in between. The CDR3 length is 15 residues. Germline CDR1 and CDR2: MNHNS and SASEGT. CDR3 coding DNA: TGTGCCAGCAGTGAAAGGCGGGGAGTTACGGAGACCCAGTACTTC. Translating gives CASSERRGVTETQYF.

This clone was seen only a few times. The chain recombines TRBV6-5 with TRBJ1-3; no definite D call. The CDR3 has 13 residues. The V end was cut by 6 bases, the J end by 0 bases, with 6 bases between. The V gene's germline CDR1 is MNHEY and CDR2 SVGAGI. The CDR3 DNA reads as TGTGCCAGCAGGGCCGTCTCTGGAAACACCATATATTTT. Translated: CASRAVSGNTIYF.

This clone was observed a few times. Within the sample, other DNA sequences also encode this same CDR3. V is TRBV25-1 and J is TRBJ1-6; 10 bases line up with TRBD1. The V and J ends lost 6 bases and 5 bases, in that order; junction bases with no gene match: 1. CDR1 and CDR2 (germline): MGHDK, SYGVNS. This CDR3 region has 14 residues. CDR3 bases: TGTGCCAGCAGAGGGACAGGGGATAATTCACCCCTCCACTTT. It codes for CASRGTGDNSPLHF.

This clone is a singleton in its sample. J is TRBJ1-1 and V is TRBV5-1, with D tentatively TRBD1 (6 bases). The germline V gene has CDR1 SGHRS and CDR2 YFSETQ. Trimming removed 5 bases from V and 3 bases from J, with 14 bases in between. This CDR3 region has 14 residues. The DNA for the CDR3 is TGCGCCAGCAGGCTACAGGGAAGGGACACTGAAGCTTTCTTT. Its protein is CASRLQGRDTEAFF.

The sample holds a few counts of this clone. This chain links TRBV7-2 with TRBJ2-1; no clear D. Germline loops: CDR1 SGHTA, CDR2 FQGNSA. The CDR3 spans 15 residues. V was pared by 4 bases and J by 1 base, with 11 bases between. The CDR3 spells CASSSKRVSYNEQFF. In DNA, the CDR3 is TGTGCCAGCAGCTCCAAACGGGTATCCTACAATGAGCAGTTCTTC.